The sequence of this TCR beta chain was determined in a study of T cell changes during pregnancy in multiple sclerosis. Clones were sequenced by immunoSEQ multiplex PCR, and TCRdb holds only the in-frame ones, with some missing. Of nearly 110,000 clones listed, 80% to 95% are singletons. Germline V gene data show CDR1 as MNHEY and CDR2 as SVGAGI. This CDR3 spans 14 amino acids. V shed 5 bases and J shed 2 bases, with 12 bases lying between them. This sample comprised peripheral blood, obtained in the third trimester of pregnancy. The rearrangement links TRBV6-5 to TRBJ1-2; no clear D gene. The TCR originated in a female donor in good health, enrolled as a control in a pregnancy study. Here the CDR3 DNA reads TGTGCCAGCAGTCCCCAGGCTGGGAACTATGGCTACACCTTC. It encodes CASSPQAGNYGYTF.